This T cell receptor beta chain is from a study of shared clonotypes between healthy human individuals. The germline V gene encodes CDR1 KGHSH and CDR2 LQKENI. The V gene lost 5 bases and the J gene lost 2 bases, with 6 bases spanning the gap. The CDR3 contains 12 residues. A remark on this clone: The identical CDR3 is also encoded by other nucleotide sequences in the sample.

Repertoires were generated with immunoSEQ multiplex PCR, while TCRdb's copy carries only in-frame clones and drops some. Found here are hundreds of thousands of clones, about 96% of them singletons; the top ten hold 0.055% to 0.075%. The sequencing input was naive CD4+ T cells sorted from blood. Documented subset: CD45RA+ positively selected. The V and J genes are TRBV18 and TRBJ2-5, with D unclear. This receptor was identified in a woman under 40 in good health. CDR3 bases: TGTGCCAGCTCAAGGATACAAGAGACCCAGTACTTC. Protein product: CASSRIQETQYF. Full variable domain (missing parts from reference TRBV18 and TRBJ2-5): NAGVMQNPRHLVRRRGQEARLRCSPMKGHSHVYWYRQLPEEGLKFMVYLQKENIIDESGMPKERFSAEFPKEGPSILRIQQVVRGDSAAYFCASSRIQETQYFGPGTRLLVL.